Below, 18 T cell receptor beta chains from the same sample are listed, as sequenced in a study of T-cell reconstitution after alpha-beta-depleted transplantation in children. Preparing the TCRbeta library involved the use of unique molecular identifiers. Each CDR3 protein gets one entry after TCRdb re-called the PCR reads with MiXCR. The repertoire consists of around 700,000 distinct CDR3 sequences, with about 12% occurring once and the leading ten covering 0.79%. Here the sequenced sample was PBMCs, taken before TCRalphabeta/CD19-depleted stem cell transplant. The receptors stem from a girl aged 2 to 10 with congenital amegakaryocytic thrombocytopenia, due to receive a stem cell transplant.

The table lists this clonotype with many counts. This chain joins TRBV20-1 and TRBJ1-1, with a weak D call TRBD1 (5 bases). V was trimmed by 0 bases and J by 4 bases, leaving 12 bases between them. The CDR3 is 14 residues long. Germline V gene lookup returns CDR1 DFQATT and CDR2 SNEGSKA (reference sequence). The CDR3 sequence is CSAREAGDGTEAFF. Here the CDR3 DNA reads TGCAGTGCTAGAGAGGCGGGGGATGGCACTGAAGCTTTCTTT.

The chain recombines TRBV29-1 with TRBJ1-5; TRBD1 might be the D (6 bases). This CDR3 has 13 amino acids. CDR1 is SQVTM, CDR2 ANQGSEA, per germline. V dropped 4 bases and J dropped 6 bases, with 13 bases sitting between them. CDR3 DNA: TGCAGCGTTGTAGAGGGGGGCGGTCAGCCCCAGCATTTT. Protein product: CSVVEGGGQPQHF.

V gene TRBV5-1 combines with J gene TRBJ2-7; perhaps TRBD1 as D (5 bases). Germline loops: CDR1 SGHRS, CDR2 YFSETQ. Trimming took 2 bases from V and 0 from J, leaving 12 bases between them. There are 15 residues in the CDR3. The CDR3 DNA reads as TGCGCCAGCAGCTTAGGTCGACAGAGCTCCTACGAGCAGTACTTC. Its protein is CASSLGRQSSYEQYF.

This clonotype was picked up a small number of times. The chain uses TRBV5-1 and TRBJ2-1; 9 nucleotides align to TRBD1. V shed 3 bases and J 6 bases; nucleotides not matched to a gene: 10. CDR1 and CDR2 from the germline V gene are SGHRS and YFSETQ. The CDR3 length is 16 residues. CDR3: CASSSLGTGLGNEQFF. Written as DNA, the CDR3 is TGCGCCAGCAGCTCCCTCGGGACAGGGTTGGGCAATGAGCAGTTCTTC.

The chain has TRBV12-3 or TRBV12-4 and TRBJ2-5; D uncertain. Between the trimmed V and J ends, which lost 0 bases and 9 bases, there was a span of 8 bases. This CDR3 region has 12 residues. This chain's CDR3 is CASSLALVPQYF. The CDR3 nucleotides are TGTGCCAGCAGTTTAGCTTTAGTGCCCCAGTACTTC.

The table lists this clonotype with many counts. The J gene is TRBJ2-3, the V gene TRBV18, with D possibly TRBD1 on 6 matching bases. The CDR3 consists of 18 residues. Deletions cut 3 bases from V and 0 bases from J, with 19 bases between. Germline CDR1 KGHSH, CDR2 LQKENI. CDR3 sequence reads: CASSPPTGPISSTDTQYF. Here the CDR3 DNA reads TGTGCCAGCTCACCCCCGACAGGACCGATCTCAAGCACAGATACGCAGTATTTT.

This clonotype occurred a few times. CDR3 DNA: TGCGCCAGCAGCTTGGGGCTAGCGGGAGCTCCAGGTTACGAGCAGTACTTC. This gives the protein CASSLGLAGAPGYEQYF. The chain joins TRBV5-1 to TRBJ2-7, with TRBD2 matching 10 bases. V gave up 0 bases and J gave up 4 bases; unmatched junction bases: 10. The CDR3 sequence is 17 residues long. Germline lookup yields CDR1 SGHRS and CDR2 YFSETQ. The full variable domain, in which reference TRBV5-1 and TRBJ2-7 provide the parts outside the CDR3, is KAGVTQTPRYLIKTRGQQVTLSCSPISGHRSVSWYQQTPGQGLQFLFEYFSETQRNKGNFPGRFSGRQFSNSRSEMNVSTLELGDSALYLCASSLGLAGAPGYEQYFGPGTRLTVT.

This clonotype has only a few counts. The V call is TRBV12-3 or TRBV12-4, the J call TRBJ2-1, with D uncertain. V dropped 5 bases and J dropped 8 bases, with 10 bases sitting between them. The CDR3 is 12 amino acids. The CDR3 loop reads CASSKGTHEQFF. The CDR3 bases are TGTGCCAGCAGTAAAGGCACACATGAGCAGTTCTTC.

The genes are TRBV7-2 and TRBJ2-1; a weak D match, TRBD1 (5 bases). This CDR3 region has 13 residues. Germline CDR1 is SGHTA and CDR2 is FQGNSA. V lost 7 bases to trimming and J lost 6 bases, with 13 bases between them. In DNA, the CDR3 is TGTGCCAGCAACTTGGTTAGGGGCAATGAGCAGTTCTTC. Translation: CASNLVRGNEQFF.

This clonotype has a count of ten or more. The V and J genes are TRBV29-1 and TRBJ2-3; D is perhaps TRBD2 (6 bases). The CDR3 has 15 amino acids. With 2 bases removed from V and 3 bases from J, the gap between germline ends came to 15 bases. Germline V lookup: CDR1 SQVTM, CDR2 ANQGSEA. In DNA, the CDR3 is TGCAGCGTTGAATACGCGGGGATTTCAACAGATACGCAGTATTTT. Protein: CSVEYAGISTDTQYF.

Written as DNA, the CDR3 is TGCGCCAGCAGCCAAATAAGGGGGTATCAGCCCCAGCATTTT. Translation: CASSQIRGYQPQHF. This rearrangement joins TRBV4-1 to TRBJ1-5; maybe TRBD1 (6 bases). Per the germline V gene, CDR1 is MGHRA and CDR2 is YSYEKL. V shed 2 bases and J shed 5 bases, with 10 bases lying between them. This CDR3 comprises 14 residues.

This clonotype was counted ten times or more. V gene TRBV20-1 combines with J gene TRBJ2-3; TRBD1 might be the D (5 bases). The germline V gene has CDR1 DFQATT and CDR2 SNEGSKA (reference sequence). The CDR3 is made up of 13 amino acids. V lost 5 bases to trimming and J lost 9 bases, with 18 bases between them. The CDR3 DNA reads TGCAGTGCTTTCGCGCCGGACATCTGGACGCAGTATTTT. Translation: CSAFAPDIWTQYF.

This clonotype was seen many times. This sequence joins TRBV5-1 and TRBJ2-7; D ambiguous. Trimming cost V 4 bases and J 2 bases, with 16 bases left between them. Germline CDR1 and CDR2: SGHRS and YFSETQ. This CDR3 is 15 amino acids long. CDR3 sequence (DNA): TGCGCCAGCAGCCAGCTACAGCTTACTCCCTACGAGCAGTACTTC. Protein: CASSQLQLTPYEQYF.

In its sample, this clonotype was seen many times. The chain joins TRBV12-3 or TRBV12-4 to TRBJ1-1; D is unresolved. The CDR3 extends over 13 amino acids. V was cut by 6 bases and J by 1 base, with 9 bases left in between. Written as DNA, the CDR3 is TGTGCCAGCAGAGAGGGAGCGAACACTGAAGCTTTCTTT. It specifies CASREGANTEAFF.

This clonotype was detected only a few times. CDR3 residues: CSAPRTREFPHGQFF. The CDR3 bases are TGCAGTGCTCCCCGGACGAGGGAGTTCCCCCACGGGCAGTTCTTC. V and J are TRBV20-1 and TRBJ2-1, with D possibly being TRBD2 (5 bases). V dropped 5 bases and J dropped 12 bases, with 26 bases sitting between them. There are 15 residues in the CDR3. Per germline, CDR1 DFQATT and CDR2 SNEGSKA (reference sequence).

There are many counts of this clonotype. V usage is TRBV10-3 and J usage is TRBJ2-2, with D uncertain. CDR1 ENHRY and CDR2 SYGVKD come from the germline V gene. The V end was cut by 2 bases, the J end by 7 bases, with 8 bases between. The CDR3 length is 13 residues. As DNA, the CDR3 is TGTGCCATCAGTGAGGGTATCTACGGGGAGCTGTTTTTT. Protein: CAISEGIYGELFF.

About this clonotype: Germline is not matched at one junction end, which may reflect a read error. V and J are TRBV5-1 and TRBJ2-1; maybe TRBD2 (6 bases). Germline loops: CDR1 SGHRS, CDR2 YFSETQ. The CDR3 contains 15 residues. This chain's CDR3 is CASSFEGLTYNEQSF. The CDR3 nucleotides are TGCGCCAGCAGCTTTGAGGGACTGACCTACAATGAGCAGTCCTTC.

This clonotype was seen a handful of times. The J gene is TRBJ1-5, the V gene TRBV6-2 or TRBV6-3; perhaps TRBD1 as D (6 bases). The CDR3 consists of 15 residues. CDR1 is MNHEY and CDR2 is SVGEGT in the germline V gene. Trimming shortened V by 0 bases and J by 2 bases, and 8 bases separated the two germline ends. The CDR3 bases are TGTGCCAGCAGTTACTCCCGACAGGGCAATCAGCCCCAGCATTTT. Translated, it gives CASSYSRQGNQPQHF.